The clone carrying this T cell receptor (beta chain) showed up just a few times. The antigen is undetermined. The data belong to a study of T-cell memory formation after mild COVID-19. At the level of the study: TCR clustering was largely donor specific. General study points: The study found contracting CD4+ clones mainly in CM and EM and contracting CD8+ clones in EMRA. Some SARS-CoV-2-responding clones were already detected in memory before infection.

Using constant-segment primers, 5'RACE produced TCR alpha and TCR beta cDNA libraries carrying sample barcodes and UMIs. TCRdb re-analysed the 5' RACE reads in MiXCR, keeping a single row per CDR3 protein. This sample has around 130,000 distinct CDR3 sequences; 15% to 20% occur once, and the top ten carry roughly 14%. The TCR originated in an adult woman who had mild COVID-19 (a few samples of this study predate the infection). Cell type and time point are not known. The specimen sequenced was PBMCs or a T cell subset sorted from them (not recorded which).

The CDR3 loop reads CASSVAPGPGLAGGDTQYF. CDR3 DNA sequence: TGTGCCAGCAGCGTAGCGCCCGGCCCGGGACTAGCGGGGGGAGATACGCAGTATTTT. The V and J genes are TRBV9 and TRBJ2-3; 15 bases match TRBD2. The CDR3 loop spans 19 amino acids. Germline trimming cut 0 bases from V and 5 bases from J; bases unmatched to any gene: 10. Germline V gene lookup returns CDR1 SGDLS and CDR2 YYNGEE.